The 5 T cell receptor beta chains below all came from one sample that was sequenced in a study of blood T cell repertoires in COVID-19. Some clones are missing from TCRdb's copy, which holds only in-frame ones; the method was immunoSEQ multiplex PCR. This table holds over 100,000 clones, around three quarters found once. Sample: peripheral blood. These receptors all come from a man aged 60 to 69 with active or convalescent COVID-19.

The CDR3 region is CASSQESGNNEQFF. CDR3 nucleotide sequence: TGTGCCAGCAGCCAAGAATCGGGGAACAATGAGCAGTTCTTC. V usage is TRBV3-1 (or the pseudogene TRBV3-2) and J usage is TRBJ2-1, with D possibly matching TRBD2 (5 bases). Germline V gene lookup returns CDR1 LGHDT and CDR2 YNNKEL (reference sequence). The V gene lost 0 bases and the J gene lost 5 bases, with 8 bases spanning the gap. The CDR3 runs to 14 residues.

The V and J genes are TRBV28 and TRBJ1-2; TRBD1 matches 9 bases. Per germline, CDR1 MDHEN and CDR2 SYDVKM. The CDR3 is made up of 14 amino acids. The ends lost 6 bases at V and 4 bases at J; junction bases unmatched: 6. CDR3 sequence reads: CASRGQGGSYGYTF. The CDR3 region has the DNA TGTGCCAGCAGGGGACAGGGAGGTAGCTATGGCTACACCTTC.

The rearrangement links TRBV4-1 to TRBJ2-1; 9 bases map to TRBD2. Germline V gene lookup returns CDR1 MGHRA and CDR2 YSYEKL. V shed 0 bases, J shed 10 bases, and the junction held 1 base outside the gene matches. The CDR3 is 13 residues long. The CDR3 DNA is TGCGCCAGCAGCCAAGACCTAGCGGGAGAGCAGTTCTTC. As protein: CASSQDLAGEQFF.

The chain carries TRBV19 and TRBJ2-7; D remains unclear. The V end lost 0 bases, the J end lost 1 base, and 4 bases lay between the germline ends. Germline assignment: CDR1 LNHDA and CDR2 SQIVND (reference sequence). The CDR3 contains 13 residues. This chain's CDR3 is CASSIDGSYEQYF. The CDR3 nucleotides are TGTGCCAGTAGTATAGACGGTTCCTACGAGCAGTACTTC.

This clone has just a few counts. This chain connects TRBV12-5 to TRBJ1-1; 9 bases align to TRBD1. V dropped 8 bases and J dropped 4; count of bases not matched to a gene: 17. CDR3 size: 17 residues. Germline CDR1 is LGHNT and CDR2 is FRNRAP. CDR3 loop: CASQHHPGQGVFTEAFF. CDR3 DNA sequence: TGTGCTAGTCAACACCACCCGGGACAGGGTGTTTTCACTGAAGCTTTCTTT.